This T cell receptor beta chain came from a study of blood T cell repertoires in COVID-19. Study in general: The United States, Italy and Spain provided the acute and convalescent COVID-19 samples. T cells, B-cell-depleted T cells, or PBMCs supplied cDNA or gDNA.

CDR1 and CDR2 (germline): MNHEY, SVGEGT. The CDR3 is 14 residues long. Trimming stripped 5 bases from V and 6 bases from J, with 11 bases between. Original data processing: Reference gene primer amplification yielded estimated nucleated cell counts. Method: immunoSEQ multiplex PCR; TCRdb's copy keeps in-frame clones and lacks some. V and J calls and clone size come straight from that table; D and trimming were deduced from the DNA. This sample yields under 130,000 clones, of which 85% are seen a single time; under 4.5% belongs to the top ten. This TCR was recovered from a middle-aged man with acute or convalescent COVID-19. The rearrangement links TRBV6-2 or TRBV6-3 to TRBJ1-6, with D hard to call. Source material: peripheral blood. The CDR3 loop is CASSPLPRNSPLHF. The CDR3 DNA reads as TGTGCCAGCAGTCCACTACCCCGTAATTCACCCCTCCACTTT.